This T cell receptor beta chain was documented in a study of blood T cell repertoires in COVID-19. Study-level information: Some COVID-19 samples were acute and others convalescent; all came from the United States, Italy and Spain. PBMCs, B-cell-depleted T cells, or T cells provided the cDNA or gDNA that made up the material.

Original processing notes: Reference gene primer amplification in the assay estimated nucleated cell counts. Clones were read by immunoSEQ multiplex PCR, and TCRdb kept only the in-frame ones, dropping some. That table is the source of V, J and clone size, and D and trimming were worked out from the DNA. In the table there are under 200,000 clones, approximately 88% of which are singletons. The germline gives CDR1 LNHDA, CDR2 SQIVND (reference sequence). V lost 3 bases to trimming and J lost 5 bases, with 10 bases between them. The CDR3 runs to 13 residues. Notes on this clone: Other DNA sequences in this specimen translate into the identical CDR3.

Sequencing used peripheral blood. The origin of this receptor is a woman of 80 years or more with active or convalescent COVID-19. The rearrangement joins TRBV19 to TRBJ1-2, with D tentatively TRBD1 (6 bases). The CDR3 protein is CASSIGRGYGYTF. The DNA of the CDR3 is TGTGCCAGTAGTATCGGCAGGGGATATGGCTACACCTTC.